This T cell receptor beta chain was identified in a study of shared clonotypes between healthy human individuals. Assay: immunoSEQ multiplex PCR; the TCRdb copy retains only in-frame clones and omits some. The sample includes millions of clones, about 95% of them seen just once. Naive CD8 cells were CD45RO-negative, positively selected for CCR7, excluding terminally differentiated effector memory CD45RA+ cells. Sequencing input: naive CD8+ T cells sorted from blood. The TCR sequence derives from a man aged 18-30 years in good health.

CDR3: CASSYRDSSTEAFF. The CDR3 region has the DNA TGCGCCAGCAGCTACCGGGACAGCAGCACTGAAGCTTTCTTT. The chain links TRBV5-1 to TRBJ1-1; TRBD1 matches at 7 bases. J gave up 4 bases and V 3 bases, and 6 bases lay outside the gene matches. Germline CDR1 reads SGHRS; CDR2 reads YFSETQ. This CDR3 has 14 amino acids. Together with reference TRBV5-1 and TRBJ1-1, the CDR3 gives the full variable domain: KAGVTQTPRYLIKTRGQQVTLSCSPISGHRSVSWYQQTPGQGLQFLFEYFSETQRNKGNFPGRFSGRQFSNSRSEMNVSTLELGDSALYLCASSYRDSSTEAFFGQGTRLTVV.